This entry features one T cell receptor (beta chain) sequence. How the authors handled the data: Nucleated cell counts were estimated from reference gene primer amplification. Some clones are missing from TCRdb's copy, which holds only in-frame ones; the method was immunoSEQ multiplex PCR. Clone size and V and J calls were adopted from that table, with D and trimming inferred from the DNA. This sample has around 130,000 clones, with about four fifths found just once. The data derive from a study of blood T cell repertoires in COVID-19. About the research overall: Sites across the United States, Italy and Spain contributed samples from acute and convalescent COVID-19.

Per germline, CDR1 SGDLS and CDR2 YYNGEE. With 0 bases clipped from V and 0 bases from J, the junction kept 4 bases outside the gene matches. The CDR3 is made up of 16 amino acids. The sequencing sample was made of peripheral blood. This clonotype originated in a man aged 25 to 40 with COVID-19, enrolled during active disease. The J gene is TRBJ2-7, the V gene TRBV9; 9 bases map to TRBD2. CDR3 region: CASSVGNSGSSYEQYF. The CDR3 bases are TGTGCCAGCAGCGTAGGTAATAGCGGGAGCTCCTACGAGCAGTACTTC.